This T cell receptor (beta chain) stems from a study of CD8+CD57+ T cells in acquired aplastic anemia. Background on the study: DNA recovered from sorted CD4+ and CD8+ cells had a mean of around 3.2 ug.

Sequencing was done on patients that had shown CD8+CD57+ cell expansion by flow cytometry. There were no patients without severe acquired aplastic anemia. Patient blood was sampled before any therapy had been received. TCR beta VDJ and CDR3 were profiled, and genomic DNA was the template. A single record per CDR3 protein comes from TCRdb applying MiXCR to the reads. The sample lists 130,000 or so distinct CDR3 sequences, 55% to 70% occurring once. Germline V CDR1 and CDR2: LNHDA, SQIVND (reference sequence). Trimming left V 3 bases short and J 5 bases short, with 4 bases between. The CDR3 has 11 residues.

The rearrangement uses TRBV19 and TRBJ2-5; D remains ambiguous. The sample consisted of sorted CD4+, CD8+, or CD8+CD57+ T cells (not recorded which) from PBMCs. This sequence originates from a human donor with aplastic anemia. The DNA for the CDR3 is TGTGCCAGTAGTATCCGGGAGACCCAGTACTTC. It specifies CASSIRETQYF. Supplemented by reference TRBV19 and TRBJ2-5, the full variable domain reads DGGITQSPKYLFRKEGQNVTLSCEQNLNHDAMYWYRQDPGQGLRLIYYSQIVNDFQKGDIAEGYSVSREKKESFPLTVTSAQKNPTAFYLCASSIRETQYFGPGTRLLVL.